The following is a T cell receptor beta chain sequence with its context. The sample originates from a study of technical replicates of blood from a handful of donors. Profiling relied on immunoSEQ multiplex PCR, and the TCRdb table lists in-frame clones only, not all of them. Of tens of thousands of clones in the sample, about nine tenths are singletons; the top ten hold 0.39%. This CDR3 has 14 amino acids. The V and J ends lost 5 bases and 3 bases, in that order; junction bases with no gene match: 3. The germline CDR1 and CDR2 sequences are PRHDT and FYEKMQ (reference sequence). The source is a human donor in good health. Some clones in this sample may be carry-over from other donors' samples. Sequenced: T cells isolated from PBMCs. The V call is TRBV13, the J call TRBJ2-7, with 11 bases fitting TRBD1. CDR3 sequence (DNA): TGTGCCAGCAGCCACGGGACAGGGGGCTACGAGCAGTACTTC. Translating it yields CASSHGTGGYEQYF.